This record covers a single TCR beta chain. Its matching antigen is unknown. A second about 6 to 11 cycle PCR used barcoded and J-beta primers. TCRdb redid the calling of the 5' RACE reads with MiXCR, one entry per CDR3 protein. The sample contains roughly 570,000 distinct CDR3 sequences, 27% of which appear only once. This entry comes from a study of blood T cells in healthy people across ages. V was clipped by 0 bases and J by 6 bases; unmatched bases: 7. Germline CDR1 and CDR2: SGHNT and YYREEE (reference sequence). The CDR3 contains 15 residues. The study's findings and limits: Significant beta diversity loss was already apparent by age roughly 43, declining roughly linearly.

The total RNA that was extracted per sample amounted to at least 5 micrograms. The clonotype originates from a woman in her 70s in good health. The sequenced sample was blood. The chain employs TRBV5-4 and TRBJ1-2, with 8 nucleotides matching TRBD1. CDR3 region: CASSLEGSRGHGYTF. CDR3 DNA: TGTGCCAGCAGCTTGGAGGGGTCCAGGGGGCATGGCTACACCTTC.